Reported below is one T cell receptor (beta chain). The record originates from a study of blood T cell repertoires in COVID-19. Assay used: immunoSEQ multiplex PCR; TCRdb lists only in-frame clones, some missing. The table has about 310,000 clones, 75% to 90% seen once. The germline V gene has CDR1 KGHDR and CDR2 SFDVKD. Trimming at V came to 10 bases and at J to 7 bases, leaving 8 bases not matched to a gene. The CDR3 covers 13 residues. Specimen: PBMCs or T cells enriched from blood (not recorded which). The chain uses TRBV24-1 and TRBJ2-2; TRBD1 agrees at 7 bases. This TCR derives from a woman aged 40 to 55 who had recovered from COVID-19. CDR3 DNA: TGTGCCACTAGGGACAGAGTGGTCGGGGAGCTGTTTTTT. Amino acid sequence: CATRDRVVGELFF.